One sample yielded the 29 T cell receptor beta chains listed below, sequenced in a study of T cell changes during pregnancy in multiple sclerosis. Clones were sequenced by immunoSEQ multiplex PCR, and TCRdb holds only the in-frame ones, with some missing. The sample has about 85,000 clones, roughly nine tenths seen once; the top ten hold about 2.5%. This material consisted of peripheral blood, taken in the first trimester of pregnancy. These receptors came from a female donor with multiple sclerosis, enrolled in a pregnancy study.

The count of this clone is one. The CDR3 sequence: CASSRQGSNYGYTF. Written as DNA, the CDR3 is TGTGCCAGCAGCCGACAGGGGTCTAACTATGGCTACACCTTC. The gene calls are TRBV7-2 and TRBJ1-2; 8 bases are a match to TRBD1. Germline V CDR1 and CDR2: SGHTA, FQGNSA. The CDR3 sequence is 14 residues long. Trimming removed 5 bases from V and 0 bases from J; junction bases left unmatched: 2.

This chain connects TRBV29-1 to TRBJ2-3; TRBD1 is a possible D gene (6 bases). Germline CDR1 SQVTM, CDR2 ANQGSEA. Trimming pared 4 bases from V and 3 bases from J, leaving 20 bases between. The CDR3 has 16 residues. CDR3 DNA sequence: TGCAGCGTTGGAATCAGAGGGGGATATAGGACAGATACGCAGTATTTT. Encoded protein: CSVGIRGGYRTDTQYF.

The chain carries TRBV11-3 and TRBJ2-4, with D maybe TRBD2 (5 bases). With 7 bases removed from V and 1 base from J, the gap between germline ends came to 14 bases. The CDR3 totals 15 residues. Germline V lookup: CDR1 SGHNT, CDR2 YENEEA. The CDR3 region is CASIPQLGAKNIQYF. The CDR3 nucleotides read TGTGCCAGCATTCCTCAACTAGGTGCCAAAAACATTCAGTACTTC.

The chain has TRBV7-6 and TRBJ1-6; D ambiguous. The germline V gene encodes CDR1 SGHVS and CDR2 FNYEAQ. Trimming cost V 1 base and J 9 bases, with 10 bases left between them. The CDR3 is 14 residues long. The CDR3 sequence: CASSLDSTGSPLHF. The CDR3 bases are TGTGCCAGCAGCTTAGATTCGACGGGTTCACCCCTCCACTTT.

V is TRBV30 and J is TRBJ1-2, with a weak D call TRBD1 (5 bases). Germline values: CDR1 GTSNPN, CDR2 SVGIG (reference sequence). V lost 3 bases and J lost 4, with 15 bases in between. The CDR3 runs 14 residues. CDR3: CAWRREGIAYGYTF. CDR3 DNA sequence: TGTGCCTGGAGGAGGGAGGGGATAGCCTATGGCTACACCTTC.

The CDR3 loop reads CASSPPGTGHQPQHF. In DNA, the CDR3 is TGTGCCAGCAGCCCCCCCGGGACAGGGCATCAGCCCCAGCATTTT. The V gene is TRBV7-9, the J gene TRBJ1-5, with 9 bases that match TRBD1. The CDR3 is 15 amino acids. Losses at the gene ends were 5 bases for V and 5 bases for J; bases not matched to a gene: 7. In germline, CDR1 is SEHNR, CDR2 FQNEAQ (reference sequence).

This chain uses TRBV6-5 with TRBJ2-1; 8 bases map to TRBD2. Trimming removed 4 bases from V and 12 bases from J; junction bases left unmatched: 11. CDR1 and CDR2 (germline): MNHEY, SVGAGI. CDR3 length: 14 amino acids. Here the CDR3 DNA reads TGTGCCAGCAGTTCAGGTAGCGGGACGTTTGTGCAGTTCTTC. Amino acid sequence: CASSSGSGTFVQFF.

The chain has TRBV9 and TRBJ1-2; 9 positions agree with TRBD1. After removal of 4 bases from V and 6 bases from J, the junction contained 19 bases not matched to a gene. The CDR3 sequence is 18 residues long. Germline V gives CDR1 SGDLS, CDR2 YYNGEE. The chain's CDR3 is CASSNPGTGTSPSDGYTF. CDR3 nucleotides: TGTGCCAGCAGCAACCCCGGGACAGGGACTTCCCCATCCGATGGCTACACCTTC.

This rearrangement joins TRBV6-5 to TRBJ1-2, with TRBD1 matching 8 bases. Looked up from germline, CDR1 is MNHEY and CDR2 is SVGAGI. V lost 6 bases, J lost 7 bases, and 7 bases stayed unmatched. The CDR3 runs to 13 residues. CDR3 loop: CASRIDRGLGYTF. Here the CDR3 DNA reads TGTGCCAGCAGGATAGACAGGGGTCTTGGCTACACCTTC.

In this sample, this clone turned up once. The V and J genes are TRBV28 and TRBJ1-3; TRBD1 matches 9 bases. This CDR3 has 16 residues. Germline V gene lookup returns CDR1 MDHEN and CDR2 SYDVKM. The V segment lost 9 bases and the J segment 2 bases; nucleotides outside the gene matches: 11. The CDR3 loop reads CASSPGQGATGNTIYF. CDR3 sequence (DNA): TGTGCCAGTAGTCCGGGACAGGGCGCCACTGGAAACACCATATATTTT.

This clone was detected only once. J is TRBJ1-2 and V is TRBV29-1; 10 nucleotides agree with TRBD1. CDR1 is SQVTM and CDR2 is ANQGSEA in the germline V gene. The ends lost 7 bases at V and 8 bases at J; junction bases unmatched: 7. This CDR3 is 12 amino acids long. In nucleotides, the CDR3 is TGCAGCGACGGACAGGGGGGGAAAGGCTACACCTTC. It translates to CSDGQGGKGYTF. The full variable domain, in which reference TRBV29-1 and TRBJ1-2 provide the parts outside the CDR3, is SAVISQKPSRDICQRGTSLTIQCQVDSQVTMMFWYRQQPGQSLTLIATANQGSEATYESGFVIDKFPISRPNLTFSTLTVSNMSPEDSSIYLCSDGQGGKGYTFGSGTRLTVV.

J is TRBJ2-1 and V is TRBV13, with D maybe TRBD1 (6 bases). The V and J ends lost 5 bases and 5 bases respectively, with 25 bases between them. Germline assignment: CDR1 PRHDT and CDR2 FYEKMQ (reference sequence). This CDR3 spans 18 amino acids. CDR3 DNA: TGTGCCAGCAGCCGAGGGCAGGGGCTCCCATTCGAGAACAATGAGCAGTTCTTC. Protein product: CASSRGQGLPFENNEQFF. Based on the CDR3 plus reference TRBV13 and TRBJ2-1, the full variable domain is AAGVIQSPRHLIKEKRETATLKCYPIPRHDTVYWYQQGPGQDPQFLISFYEKMQSDKGSIPDRFSAQQFSDYHSELNMSSLELGDSALYFCASSRGQGLPFENNEQFFGPGTRLTVL.

V gene TRBV7-6 combines with J gene TRBJ2-3, with D perhaps matching TRBD2 (6 bases). The V gene lost 2 bases and the J gene lost 3 bases, with 9 bases spanning the gap. The CDR3 consists of 14 residues. Looked up from germline, CDR1 is SGHVS and CDR2 is FNYEAQ. Here the CDR3 reads CASSLKGRTDTQYF. The DNA for the CDR3 is TGTGCCAGCAGCTTAAAGGGGAGGACAGATACGCAGTATTTT. The whole variable domain, remainder taken from reference TRBV7-6 and TRBJ2-3, is GAGVSQSPRYKVTKRGQDVALRCDPISGHVSLYWYRQALGQGPEFLTYFNYEAQQDKSGLPNDRFSAERPEGSISTLTIQRTEQRDSAMYRCASSLKGRTDTQYFGPGTRLTVL.

The chain employs TRBV7-6 and TRBJ2-1; 11 nucleotides line up with TRBD2. The CDR3 loop spans 15 amino acids. In germline, CDR1 is SGHVS, CDR2 FNYEAQ. Trimming at V came to 1 base and at J to 9 bases, leaving 5 bases not matched to a gene. The DNA for the CDR3 is TGTGCCAGCAGCTTAGGACTAGCGGGAAGGAGTGAGCAGTTCTTC. Translated, it gives CASSLGLAGRSEQFF.

This clone was found once. The CDR3 DNA reads as TGTGCCAGCAGCCCAGGGACTAGCGGAATCTACGAGCAGTACTTC. As protein: CASSPGTSGIYEQYF. This chain uses TRBV7-8 with TRBJ2-7, with 11 bases lining up with TRBD2. The germline V gene has CDR1 SGHVS and CDR2 FQNEAQ. Germline trimming cut 5 bases from V and 3 bases from J; bases unmatched to any gene: 6. The CDR3 sequence is 15 residues long.

The rearrangement links TRBV7-2 to TRBJ1-2; D remains unclear. CDR3 length: 12 amino acids. Germline V lookup: CDR1 SGHTA, CDR2 FQGNSA. Trimming removed 2 bases at V and 5 bases at J, with 6 bases between. The DNA of the CDR3 is TGTGCCAGCAGCTTACTCGGTTATGGCTACACCTTC. Amino acid sequence: CASSLLGYGYTF.

V usage is TRBV9 and J usage is TRBJ2-4; the match to TRBD2 covers 9 bases. The CDR3 consists of 17 residues. Per the germline V gene, CDR1 is SGDLS and CDR2 is YYNGEE. Trimming removed 5 bases from V and 1 base from J; junction bases left unmatched: 10. CDR3 region: CASSESYSGSAKNIQYF. CDR3 in DNA: TGTGCCAGCAGTGAATCGTATAGCGGGAGCGCCAAAAACATTCAGTACTTC. Full variable domain (rest looked up from reference TRBV9 and TRBJ2-4): DSGVTQTPKHLITATGQRVTLRCSPRSGDLSVYWYQQSLDQGLQFLIQYYNGEERAKGNILERFSAQQFPDLHSELNLSSLELGDSALYFCASSESYSGSAKNIQYFGAGTRLSVL.

The V call is TRBV13, the J call TRBJ2-7; 8 bases align to TRBD1. The CDR3 runs to 16 residues. Trimming took 4 bases from V and 2 from J; bases not matched to a gene: 10. Germline lookup yields CDR1 PRHDT and CDR2 FYEKMQ (reference sequence). The DNA for the CDR3 is TGTGCCAGCAGCTCGAATCAGGGGGCTGCCCCCTACGAGCAGTACTTC. It encodes CASSSNQGAAPYEQYF.

The chain carries TRBV2 and TRBJ2-1; 11 bases fit TRBD2. J gave up 6 bases and V 2 bases, and 12 bases lay outside the gene matches. Looked up from germline, CDR1 is SNHLY and CDR2 is FYNNEI. CDR3 length equals 18 residues. CDR3 DNA sequence: TGTGCCAGCAGTGAATTTGCTAGCGGGGGGTCTAGAGTCAATGAGCAGTTCTTC. Its translation is CASSEFASGGSRVNEQFF.

The chain carries TRBV6-5 and TRBJ2-2; possibly TRBD1 for D (5 bases). Looked up from germline, CDR1 is MNHEY and CDR2 is SVGAGI. The CDR3 covers 15 residues. V gave up 0 bases and J gave up 4 bases, with 9 bases separating them. CDR3 nucleotide sequence: TGTGCCAGCAGTTACTCCGGCAGGGCCACCGGGGAGCTGTTTTTT. Translating gives CASSYSGRATGELFF.

This chain uses TRBV28 with TRBJ1-5, with D tentatively TRBD1 (6 bases). Germline CDR1 MDHEN, CDR2 SYDVKM. The CDR3 runs to 14 residues. Trimming took 4 bases from V and 7 from J, leaving 14 bases between them. CDR3 loop: CASSYHREGQPQHF. The CDR3 nucleotides read TGTGCCAGCAGTTATCACAGGGAAGGGCAGCCCCAGCATTTT.

J is TRBJ2-3 and V is TRBV7-2; the match to TRBD2 covers 9 bases. V trimming: 5 bases; J trimming: 4 bases; junction bases outside the gene matches: 7. Germline V gene lookup returns CDR1 SGHTA and CDR2 FQGNSA. The CDR3 extends over 15 amino acids. The CDR3 sequence is CASSRSGGMADTQYF. In DNA form, the CDR3 reads TGTGCCAGCAGCCGAAGCGGGGGGATGGCAGATACGCAGTATTTT. Drawing the rest from reference TRBV7-2 and TRBJ2-3, the complete variable domain is GAGVSQSPSNKVTEKGKDVELRCDPISGHTALYWYRQSLGQGLEFLIYFQGNSAPDKSGLPSDRFSAERTGGSVSTLTIQRTQQEDSAVYLCASSRSGGMADTQYFGPGTRLTVL.

This chain connects TRBV11-2 to TRBJ2-1; 8 nucleotides agree with TRBD2. This CDR3 contains 15 residues. V dropped 5 bases and J dropped 4; count of bases not matched to a gene: 7. In germline, CDR1 is SGHAT, CDR2 FQNNGV. The CDR3 protein is CASSKRLAQYNEQFF. For the CDR3, the DNA is TGTGCCAGCAGCAAAAGACTAGCGCAATACAATGAGCAGTTCTTC.

This chain links TRBV19 with TRBJ1-6, with D unresolved. Trimming removed 2 bases at V and 7 bases at J, with 15 bases between. Germline CDR1 and CDR2: LNHDA and SQIVND (reference sequence). The CDR3 has 16 residues. Written as DNA, the CDR3 is TGTGCCAGTAGTATATTTTCGGGGAAACTAAATTCACCCCTCCACTTT. As protein: CASSIFSGKLNSPLHF. Complete variable domain (other parts from reference TRBV19 and TRBJ1-6): DGGITQSPKYLFRKEGQNVTLSCEQNLNHDAMYWYRQDPGQGLRLIYYSQIVNDFQKGDIAEGYSVSREKKESFPLTVTSAQKNPTAFYLCASSIFSGKLNSPLHFGNGTRLTVT.

The chain recombines TRBV7-2 with TRBJ2-7, with 11 bases aligning to TRBD2. The germline V gene encodes CDR1 SGHTA and CDR2 FQGNSA. J lost 4 bases, V lost 3 bases, and 11 bases had no gene match. The CDR3 runs to 17 residues. CDR3 loop: CASSFTQIAGGPYEQYF. For the CDR3, the DNA is TGTGCCAGCAGCTTTACCCAGATAGCGGGAGGGCCGTACGAGCAGTACTTC. The full variable domain, in which reference TRBV7-2 and TRBJ2-7 provide the parts outside the CDR3, is GAGVSQSPSNKVTEKGKDVELRCDPISGHTALYWYRQSLGQGLEFLIYFQGNSAPDKSGLPSDRFSAERTGGSVSTLTIQRTQQEDSAVYLCASSFTQIAGGPYEQYFGPGTRLTVT.

A single count supports this clone. Other DNA sequences in this sample translate to the same CDR3. The V gene is TRBV29-1, the J gene TRBJ2-5; D remains ambiguous. Germline V gene sequence: CDR1 SQVTM, CDR2 ANQGSEA. CDR3 length: 10 residues. The ends were cut back, 4 bases at V and 4 bases at J, with 4 bases in the middle. CDR3 in amino acids: CSVGGETQYF. In nucleotides, the CDR3 is TGCAGCGTTGGAGGAGAGACCCAGTACTTC.

The chain employs TRBV10-1 and TRBJ1-5, with D possibly matching TRBD1 (6 bases). The V gene's germline CDR1 is WNHNN and CDR2 SYGVQD (reference sequence). V lost 3 bases and J lost 0, with 12 bases in between. This CDR3 region has 16 residues. CDR3 protein: CASSDCGQYSNQPQHF. The CDR3 DNA follows: TGCGCCAGCAGTGATTGTGGACAGTATAGCAATCAGCCCCAGCATTTT.

The chain uses TRBV7-9 and TRBJ1-2; 12 bases align to TRBD1. The CDR3 is 16 residues long. V lost 4 bases and J lost 5; bases outside the gene matches: 8. The germline CDR1 and CDR2 sequences are SEHNR and FQNEAQ (reference sequence). This chain's CDR3 is CASSSGQGARIYGYTF. The CDR3 DNA is TGTGCCAGCAGCTCGGGACAGGGGGCGCGTATTTATGGCTACACCTTC.

This chain uses TRBV2 with TRBJ1-5; TRBD1 agrees at 8 bases. V shed 5 bases, J shed 2 bases, and the junction held 5 bases outside the gene matches. Germline V gene data show CDR1 as SNHLY and CDR2 as FYNNEI. The CDR3 length is 15 residues. The CDR3 bases are TGTGCCAGCAGTATACAGGGGGGTGGCAATCAGCCCCAGCATTTT. Amino acids: CASSIQGGGNQPQHF.